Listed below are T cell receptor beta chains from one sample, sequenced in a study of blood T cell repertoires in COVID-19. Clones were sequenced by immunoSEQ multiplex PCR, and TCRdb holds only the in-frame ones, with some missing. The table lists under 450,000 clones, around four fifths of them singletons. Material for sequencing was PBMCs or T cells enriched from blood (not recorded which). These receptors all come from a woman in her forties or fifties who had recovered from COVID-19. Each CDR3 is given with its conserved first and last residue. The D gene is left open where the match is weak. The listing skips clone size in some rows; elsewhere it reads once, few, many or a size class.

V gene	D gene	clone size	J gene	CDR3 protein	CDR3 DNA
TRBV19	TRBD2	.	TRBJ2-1	CATAGTRAHNEQFF	TGTGCCACCGCCGGGACTAGGGCGCACAATGAGCAGTTCTTC
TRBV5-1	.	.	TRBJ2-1	CASSLRENNEQFF	TGCGCCAGCAGCTTGAGAGAAAACAATGAGCAGTTCTTC
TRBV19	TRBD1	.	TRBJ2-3	CASMETGTTDTQYF	TGTGCCAGTATGGAGACAGGGACGACAGATACGCAGTATTTT
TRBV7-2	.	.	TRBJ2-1	CASSPLFRRVDEQFF	TGTGCCAGCAGTCCCCTTTTTCGGAGGGTGGATGAGCAGTTCTTC
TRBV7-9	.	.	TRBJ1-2	CASSLSSGVGGGYGYTF	TGTGCCAGCAGCTTATCGTCGGGTGTTGGGGGCGGCTATGGCTACACCTTC
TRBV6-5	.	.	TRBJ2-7	CASSSQVNYEQYF	TGTGCCAGCAGTAGTCAGGTTAACTACGAGCAGTACTTC
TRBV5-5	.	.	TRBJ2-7	CASSPNTGRDEQYF	TGTGCCAGCAGCCCGAACACGGGTAGAGACGAGCAGTACTTC
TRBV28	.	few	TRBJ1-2	CASSRGGPYGYTF	TGTGCCAGCAGTCGGGGGGGCCCCTATGGCTACACCTTC
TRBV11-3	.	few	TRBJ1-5	CASSPGHNSNQPQHF	TGTGCCAGCAGCCCTGGGCACAATAGCAATCAGCCCCAGCATTTT
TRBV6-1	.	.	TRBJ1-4	CASSEAGGRNEKLFF	TGTGCCAGCAGTGAAGCGGGAGGTAGGAATGAAAAACTGTTTTTT
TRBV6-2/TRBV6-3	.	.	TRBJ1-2	CASSYSSTAGGYTF	TGTGCCAGCAGTTATTCCTCTACGGCGGGGGGCTACACCTTC
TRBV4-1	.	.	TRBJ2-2	CASSQGRVASTGELFF	TGCGCCAGCAGCCAAGGTCGGGTAGCGAGCACCGGGGAGCTGTTTTTT
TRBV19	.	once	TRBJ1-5	CASSTSLSGNQPQHF	TGTGCCAGTAGTACCTCCTTATCGGGCAATCAGCCCCAGCATTTT
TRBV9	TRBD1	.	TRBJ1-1	CASGPRITGTVNTEAFF	TGTGCCAGCGGCCCCAGAATTACCGGGACAGTGAACACTGAAGCTTTCTTT
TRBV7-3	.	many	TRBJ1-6	CASSLVPLNSPLHF	TGTGCCAGCAGCTTAGTCCCACTAAATTCACCCCTCCACTTT
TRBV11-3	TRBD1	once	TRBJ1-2	CASSPGTGKGYTF	TGTGCCAGCAGCCCTGGGACAGGGAAAGGCTACACCTTC
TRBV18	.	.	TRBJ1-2	CASSPLQPTAYGYTF	TGTGCCAGCTCACCTCTCCAACCGACTGCCTATGGCTACACCTTC
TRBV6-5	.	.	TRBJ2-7	CASTQGGGYEQYF	TGTGCCAGCACCCAAGGGGGGGGATACGAGCAGTACTTC
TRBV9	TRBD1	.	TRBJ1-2	CASSLDRGFGYGYTF	TGTGCCAGCAGCTTAGACAGGGGTTTCGGCTATGGCTACACCTTC
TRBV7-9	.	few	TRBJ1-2	CASSQAGINYGYTF	TGTGCCAGCAGCCAGGCAGGGATCAACTATGGCTACACCTTC
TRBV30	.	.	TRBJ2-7	CAWSVAFEQYF	TGTGCCTGGAGTGTAGCCTTCGAGCAGTACTTC
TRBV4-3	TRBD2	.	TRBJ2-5	CASSQGSGTKETQYF	TGCGCCAGCAGCCAAGGTTCCGGGACTAAAGAGACCCAGTACTTC
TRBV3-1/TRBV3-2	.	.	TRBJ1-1	CASSQFPGNTEAFF	TGTGCCAGCAGCCAATTTCCAGGGAACACTGAAGCTTTCTTT
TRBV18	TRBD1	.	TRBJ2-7	CASSPGTGSYEQYF	TGTGCCAGCTCACCAGGGACAGGGTCCTACGAGCAGTACTTC
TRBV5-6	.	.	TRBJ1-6	CASSAGPSPLHF	TGTGCCAGCAGCGCGGGCCCTTCACCCCTCCACTTT
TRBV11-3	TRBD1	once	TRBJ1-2	CASSLVGQGESYGYTF	TGTGCCAGCAGCTTAGTGGGACAGGGGGAGAGCTATGGCTACACCTTC
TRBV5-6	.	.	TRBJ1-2	CASNKITGKGHGYTF	TGTGCCAGCAACAAAATAACCGGGAAGGGCCATGGCTACACCTTC
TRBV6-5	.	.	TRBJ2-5	CASSYGPSQETQYF	TGTGCCAGCAGTTACGGGCCCTCCCAAGAGACCCAGTACTTC
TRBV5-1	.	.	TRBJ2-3	CASSRDSTPGDTQYF	TGCGCCAGCAGCCGAGACTCTACCCCCGGAGATACGCAGTATTTT
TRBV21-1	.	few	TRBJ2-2	CASSSQTGQGANAGELFF	TGTGCCAGCAGCTCCCAGACCGGACAGGGGGCTAACGCCGGGGAGCTGTTTTTT
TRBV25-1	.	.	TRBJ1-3	CASSGFQGGNTIYF	TGTGCCAGCAGTGGGTTCCAGGGTGGCAACACCATATATTTT
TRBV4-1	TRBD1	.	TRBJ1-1	CASSQAGQGGTEAFF	TGCGCCAGCAGCCAAGCGGGACAGGGTGGTACTGAAGCTTTCTTT
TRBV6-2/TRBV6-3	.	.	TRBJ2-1	CASSYEAPNEQFF	TGTGCCAGCAGTTACGAGGCCCCTAATGAGCAGTTCTTC
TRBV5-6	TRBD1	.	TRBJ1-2	CASSHKGTGGAFVYGYTF	TGTGCCAGCAGCCACAAAGGGACAGGGGGCGCCTTTGTCTATGGCTACACCTTC
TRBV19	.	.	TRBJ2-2	CASSIEVSGSWNTGELFF	TGTGCCAGTAGTATAGAAGTGTCGGGGAGCTGGAACACCGGGGAGCTGTTTTTT
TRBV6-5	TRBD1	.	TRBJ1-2	CASSYSIRGQTGYTF	TGTGCCAGCAGTTACTCAATCAGGGGGCAGACGGGCTACACCTTC
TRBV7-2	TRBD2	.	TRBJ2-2	CASSLLAGASTGELFF	TGTGCCAGCAGCTTACTAGCGGGAGCAAGCACCGGGGAGCTGTTTTTT
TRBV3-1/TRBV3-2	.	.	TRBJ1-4	CASSTKGGGKLFF	TGTGCCAGCAGCACTAAAGGTGGTGGCAAACTGTTTTTT
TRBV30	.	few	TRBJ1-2	CAWARQIAGYTF	TGTGCCTGGGCGAGACAGATTGCTGGCTACACCTTC
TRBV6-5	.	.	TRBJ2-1	CASSYSRVDGEQFF	TGTGCCAGCAGTTACTCCAGGGTCGATGGTGAGCAGTTCTTC
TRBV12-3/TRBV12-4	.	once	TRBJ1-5	CASGLNNQPQHF	TGTGCCAGCGGACTGAATAATCAGCCCCAGCATTTT
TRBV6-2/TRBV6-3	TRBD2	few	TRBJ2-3	CASSIAGDGVTQYF	TGTGCCAGCAGTATAGCGGGAGACGGGGTTACGCAGTATTTT
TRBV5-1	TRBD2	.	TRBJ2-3	CASSLSPAGEADTQYF	TGCGCCAGCAGCTTGAGTCCAGCGGGAGAGGCAGATACGCAGTATTTT
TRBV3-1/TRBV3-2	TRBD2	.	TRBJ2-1	CASSPPGTSGGNEQFF	TGTGCCAGCAGCCCTCCCGGGACTAGCGGGGGGAATGAGCAGTTCTTC
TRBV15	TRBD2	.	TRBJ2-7	CATRLSGVYEQYF	TGTGCCACCAGGCTGAGCGGGGTTTACGAGCAGTACTTC
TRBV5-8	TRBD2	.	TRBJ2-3	CASSLLGLAGTDTQYF	TGTGCCAGCAGCTTGTTGGGGCTAGCGGGCACAGATACGCAGTATTTT
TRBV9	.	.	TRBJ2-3	CASSGDGGTQYF	TGTGCCAGCAGCGGGGACGGGGGTACGCAGTATTTT
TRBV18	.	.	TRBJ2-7	CASSPEQVEQYF	TGTGCCAGCTCACCAGAACAGGTCGAGCAGTACTTC
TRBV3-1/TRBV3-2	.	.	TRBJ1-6	CASSRTGFDNSPLHF	TGTGCCAGCAGCCGAACAGGGTTCGATAATTCACCCCTCCACTTT
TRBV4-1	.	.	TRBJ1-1	CASSQDPSHQAEAFF	TGCGCCAGCAGCCAAGATCCCTCCCACCAGGCTGAAGCTTTCTTT
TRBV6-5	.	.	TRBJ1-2	CASHPDGSAYYGYTF	TGTGCCAGCCACCCCGACGGCAGCGCGTACTATGGCTACACCTTC
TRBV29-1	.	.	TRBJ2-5	CSVKPTAQETQYF	TGCAGCGTAAAACCGACAGCCCAAGAGACCCAGTACTTC
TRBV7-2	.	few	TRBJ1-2	CASSQSTGGGYTF	TGTGCCAGCAGCCAATCGACGGGGGGTGGCTACACCTTC
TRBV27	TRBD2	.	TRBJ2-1	CASSSISGPTYNEQFF	TGTGCCAGCAGTTCCATTAGCGGGCCTACCTACAATGAGCAGTTCTTC
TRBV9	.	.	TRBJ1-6	CASGPGSSYNSPLHF	TGTGCCAGCGGGCCTGGGAGCTCCTATAATTCACCCCTCCACTTT
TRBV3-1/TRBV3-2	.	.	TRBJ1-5	CASSQVPGRFSNQPQHF	TGTGCCAGCAGCCAAGTTCCTGGGAGGTTCAGCAATCAGCCCCAGCATTTT
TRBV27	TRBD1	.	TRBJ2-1	CASGTGGHLNNEQFF	TGTGCCAGCGGGACAGGGGGCCACCTCAACAATGAGCAGTTCTTC
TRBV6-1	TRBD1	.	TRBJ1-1	CASSETNRGLDFF	TGTGCCAGCAGTGAAACGAACAGGGGGCTAGATTTCTTT